This TCR beta chain originates from a study of PD-L1 blockade in urothelial cancer (dated by TCRdb to about 2017). Study-wide context: All patients started therapy at some point between 2014 and 2016 and received atezolizumab 1,200 mg intravenously every 3 weeks. Pretreatment blood TCR-seq was available for twenty-nine patients, at least one posttreatment blood collection was obtained for about 24 patients, and tumor TCR-seq was available for about 24 patients. Blood samples gave median yields of about 150,000 T cells and 82,636 unique TCRs, along with a median clonality of 0.080. Blood samples were analyzed at 3 weeks after treatment start (second dose) and at 6 weeks after treatment start. Durable clinical benefit was defined as a progression-free survival longer than 6 months, and TCR features were additionally tested against progression-free survival and overall survival. About 90% of the roughly 30 patients were males with bladder-origin urothelial cancer, and about 65% of the roughly 30 reported a prior smoking history. An exploratory multi-omic analysis was conducted of the somatic, immune and clinical correlates of response to PD-L1 blockade with atezolizumab in urothelial cancer. Nine patients achieved durable clinical benefit and approximately 20 did not. TCR sequencing covered pretreatment tumor samples and matched, serially collected peripheral blood taken before and after atezolizumab treatment. In the same patients who had TCR sequencing, pretreatment tumors also underwent whole exome sequencing and RNA sequencing. Patients had an ECOG performance status of 0 or 1 and had received between 0 and 3 prior chemotherapy regimens.

General study outcomes and caveats: Because the sample size was small (n ≈ 27) and many exploratory analyses were performed, the results are intended to be hypothesis-generating. Improved progression-free and overall survival was found to be associated with pretreatment peripheral blood TCR clonality below the median. At 3 weeks after the start of treatment, tumor-associated TCR clones in peripheral blood had expanded more in patients with durable benefit (n of about 22, p = 0.022).

With regard to this clone: It has no known antigen specificity. Per-base qualities were not stored, and no clone one base away is much larger.

Synthetic TCR analog templates were spiked into each PCR so that absolute template abundance could be estimated from read counts. Using the immunoSEQ assay, TCRbeta CDR3 regions were amplified from genomic DNA with bias-controlled V and J gene primers. Sequencing of rearranged TCRbeta segments was performed at approximately 20X coverage. In the source study's methods: Sequencing errors were corrected by clustering and CDR3s were annotated against IMGT to assign V, D and J genes. Only productive TCRbeta rearrangements were used in downstream analyses, excluding out-of-frame or stop-codon sequences. To compute clonality, Shannon entropy was normalized by the log of the number of unique productive sequences and then subtracted from one. Fisher's exact test with Benjamini-Hochberg correction, using a cutoff of adjusted p below 0.01, was how clones that differed between time points or between blood and tumor were identified. TCRdb carries this immuneACCESS record with in-frame sequences only. Its versions omit some clonotypes, under half of them owing to an unresolved V gene in the studies checked, with the rest unexplained. V and J calls and clone size are those listed in that table; D and trimming were worked out from the DNA. The sample table shows about 43,000 clones, and about 88% are seen once. Roughly 14% of the sample lies in the top ten.

The cohort comprised approximately 30 patients with locally advanced or metastatic urothelial carcinoma treated at Memorial Sloan Kettering on a trial protocol. Peripheral blood mononuclear cells were collected pretreatment and during treatment, with between 1 and 8 total time points per patient. The Qiagen DNeasy Blood extraction kit was used to purify genomic DNA from total PBMCs and tumor samples. Collected pretreatment and during treatment, PBMCs were isolated and stored as previously described. The sequences come from PBMCs, collected around atezolizumab (anti-PD-L1) treatment. This TCR was sampled from a woman aged 55-69 years with urothelial cancer.

The DNA sequence is TGTGCCAGCACCCGCTCCCAGGGCAGGGGGGAAGCTTTCTTT. This encodes CASTRSQGRGEAFF. The sequence links TRBV2 to TRBJ1-1; the junction holds 7 bases that match TRBD1. Its CDR3 holds 14 amino acids, cysteine through phenylalanine. The sequence is cut down to CDR3 DNA, 42 bases in frame from base 1. Germline trimming: 7 bases from V, 8 bases from J; junction bases outside gene matches: 13. Sequences SNHLY (CDR1) and FYNNEI (CDR2) are obtained from the germline V gene.